This is a list of T cell receptor beta chains from one sample in a study of cytomegalovirus exposure and HLA in healthy donors. Profiled with immunoSEQ multiplex PCR; TCRdb holds only in-frame clones, not every one. This repertoire shows tens of thousands of clones, roughly 80% found once; its top ten account for 10%. Sequencing was performed on PBMCs. Receptors were obtained from a man in his thirties or forties in good health and CMV-seropositive. Each CDR3 is given with its conserved first and last residue. A D gene is named only where the DNA matches it firmly. A clone size is listed for some rows: how often the clone was seen (once, few, many), or a class if it is expanded.

TRBJ2-7 TRBV18 - - CASSQSQAYEQYF TGTGCCAGCTCACAAAGCCAAGCCTACGAGCAGTACTTC
TRBJ1-2 TRBV7-3 - - CASSFSPGWGYTF TGTGCCAGCAGCTTTAGTCCAGGGTGGGGCTACACCTTC
TRBJ2-3 TRBV7-2 - - CASSLVGDWGDTQYF TGTGCCAGCAGCTTAGTTGGGGACTGGGGGGATACGCAGTATTTT
TRBJ1-1 TRBV6-1 - few CASGDTEAFF TGTGCCTCCGGAGACACTGAAGCTTTCTTT
TRBJ1-2 TRBV30 TRBD1 - CAWSGRGYGYTF TGTGCCTGGAGCGGCAGGGGGTATGGCTACACCTTC
TRBJ2-3 TRBV5-1 TRBD2 once CASRFSGGGTDTQYF TGCGCCAGCAGGTTCAGCGGGGGAGGCACAGATACGCAGTATTTT
TRBJ2-7 TRBV4-1 - - CASSQESGESSYEQYF TGCGCCAGCAGCCAAGAGTCGGGGGAAAGCTCCTACGAGCAGTACTTC
TRBJ2-7 TRBV4-1 - - CASSLARGGSYEQYF TGCGCCAGCAGCCTCGCGAGGGGGGGGTCCTACGAGCAGTACTTC
TRBJ2-2 TRBV4-3 - - CASSRNTGELFF TGCGCCAGCAGTCGTAACACCGGGGAGCTGTTTTTT
TRBJ2-3 TRBV20-1 - - CSAQAADTQYF TGCAGTGCCCAAGCCGCGGATACGCAGTATTTT
TRBJ1-3 TRBV5-8 - - CASSLGLGNTIYF TGTGCCAGCAGCTTGGGGCTTGGAAACACCATATATTTT
TRBJ1-1 TRBV6-5 TRBD1 - CASSGTAGAEAFF TGTGCCAGCAGTGGGACAGCCGGGGCTGAAGCTTTCTTT
TRBJ2-3 TRBV5-6 - - CASSPSARKKTQYF TGTGCCAGCAGCCCAAGCGCCCGCAAAAAGACGCAGTATTTT
TRBJ1-2 TRBV5-1 - - CASSLAGAANYGYTF TGCGCCAGCAGCTTGGCAGGGGCAGCTAACTATGGCTACACCTTC
TRBJ2-7 TRBV7-8 TRBD1 - CASSKRDRGDEQYF TGTGCCAGCAGCAAAAGGGACAGGGGCGACGAGCAGTACTTC
TRBJ2-7 TRBV18 TRBD2 - CASSREGEADDYEQYF TGTGCCAGCTCGAGGGAGGGAGAAGCAGACGACTACGAGCAGTACTTC
TRBJ1-2 TRBV7-8 TRBD1 - CASSLGTGAPYGYTF TGTGCCAGCAGCTTAGGGACAGGGGCCCCTTATGGCTACACCTTC